This TCR beta chain originates from a study of type 1 regulatory T cells (dated by TCRdb to the early 2020s). In terms of the full investigation: The study characterized an in vitro protocol that generated a Tr1-enriched, alloantigen-specific CD4 T cell product named T-allo10. Patients with hematological malignancies who were receiving allogeneic hematopoietic stem cell transplantation were the group in which T-allo10 was being clinically evaluated.

Taken from cysteine to phenylalanine, the CDR3 has 14 residues. Only CDR3 DNA is held: 42 bases, read in frame from base 1. Looking up the germline V gene (reference sequence) yields CDR1 DFQATT and CDR2 SNEGSKA. V is pared back by 3 bases and J by 0 bases, with 6 bases lying between the germline termini. On this clonotype itself: Its antigen is unknown. Base quality data are lacking; no much larger clone is found one base away.

Instrument on record: Illumina MiSeq. TCRdb reworked the public reads: Q25 trimming with fastp, MiXCR clone assembly, productive beta chains retained. CDR3 protein sequences are deduplicated, and each keeps its most common genes and DNA. The sample includes around 23,000 distinct CDR3 sequences, with more than 45% observed a single time. The top ten hold roughly 5% of the sample. The source material was cultured T cells, either the whole culture or a sorted T cell fraction (not recorded which). In this chain, TRBV20-1 is recombined with TRBJ2-6; the D gene lacks a confident call. This sequence was found in a human donor in good health. The CDR3 in this case is CSASEVSGANVLTF. Here is the DNA: TGCAGTGCTAGTGAAGTCTCTGGGGCCAACGTCCTGACTTTC.